This TCR beta chain comes out of a study of blood T cell repertoires in COVID-19. Germline V gene sequence: CDR1 SEHNR, CDR2 FQNEAQ (reference sequence). Trimming took 1 base from V and 2 from J; bases not matched to a gene: 4. This CDR3 has 15 amino acids. Study processing details: Amplification of reference gene primers was used by the study to estimate nucleated cell counts. Assay used: immunoSEQ multiplex PCR; TCRdb lists only in-frame clones, some missing. The V and J calls and clone size come from that table; D and trimming were worked out from the DNA. The sample consists of some 420,000 clones, approximately 90% of them appearing once.

The chain recombines TRBV7-9 with TRBJ1-1; TRBD1 agrees at 7 bases. This clonotype was sampled from a man aged 25 to 45 who had recovered from COVID-19. Sequenced sample: PBMCs or T cells enriched from blood (not recorded which). The CDR3 loop is CASSLGQGTNTEAFF. CDR3 DNA sequence: TGTGCCAGCAGCTTAGGACAGGGTACTAACACTGAAGCTTTCTTT.